This TCR beta chain came from a study of long-term antiretroviral therapy in people with HIV. At the level of the study: When the earliest samples were collected, ART was typically delayed until CD4 counts fell.

This clone has only a few counts. Its antigen is currently unknown. With survey level as its setting, the immunoSEQ assay was v3.0. Assay: immunoSEQ multiplex PCR; the TCRdb copy retains only in-frame clones and omits some. The data contain roughly 13,000 clones, around 77% of them singletons. General observations from the study: The repertoire was dominated at all time points by clones expanded before ART. It was observed that HIV repertoires exhibited narrower CDR3 length ranges than controls.

CDR3 size: 16 residues. Germline V gives CDR1 SGDLS, CDR2 YYNGEE. The V gene end was trimmed by 0 bases and the J gene end by 2 bases; junction bases not matched to a gene: 7. The origin of this receptor is a woman between 18 and 29 years old with HIV. The material sequenced was unsorted PBMCs, taken 1.3 years after starting antiretroviral therapy. The chain couples TRBV9 to TRBJ2-7; 8 positions agree with TRBD1. The CDR3 nucleotides read TGTGCCAGCAGCGTAGGGGAGGACAGGGTAGCCTACGAGCAGTACTTC. Translation: CASSVGEDRVAYEQYF.